The T cell receptor (beta chain) under discussion was sequenced for a study of blood T cell repertoires in COVID-19. Looking at the study overall: Researchers got acute and convalescent COVID-19 samples from the United States, Italy and Spain. Sample material is recorded as cDNA or gDNA derived from T cells, B-cell-depleted T cells, or PBMCs.

V was trimmed by 4 bases and J by 4 bases, leaving 7 bases between them. The germline V gene has CDR1 SQVTM and CDR2 ANQGSEA. The CDR3 extends over 11 amino acids. Per the original methods: Amplification from reference gene primers served as the basis for estimated nucleated cell counts. Repertoires were generated with immunoSEQ multiplex PCR, while TCRdb's copy carries only in-frame clones and drops some. The V and J calls and clone size were taken over from that table, and D and trimming were inferred from the DNA. The sample includes over 400,000 clones, over 75% of them seen just once. This receptor was identified in a human donor in a cohort sampled during active COVID-19. The chain combines TRBV29-1 with TRBJ1-1; no definite D call. The sample taken for sequencing was peripheral blood. The CDR3 DNA reads TGCAGCGTTGGGCTTGGCACTGAAGCTTTCTTT. Protein sequence: CSVGLGTEAFF.